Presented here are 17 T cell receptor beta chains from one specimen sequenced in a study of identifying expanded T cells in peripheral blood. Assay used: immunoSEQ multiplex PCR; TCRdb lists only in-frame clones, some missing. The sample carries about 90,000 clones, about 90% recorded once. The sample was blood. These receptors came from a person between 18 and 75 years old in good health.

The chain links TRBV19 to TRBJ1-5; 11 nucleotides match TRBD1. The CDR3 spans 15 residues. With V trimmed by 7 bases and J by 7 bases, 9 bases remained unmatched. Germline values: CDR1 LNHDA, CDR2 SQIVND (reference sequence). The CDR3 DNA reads TGTGCCAGTACCCGGACAGGGGGCGCAGGACAGCCCCAGCATTTT. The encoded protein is CASTRTGGAGQPQHF.

CDR3 nucleotides: TGTGCCAGCAGCCCAACAGGACTCTCTGGAAACACCATATATTTT. This encodes CASSPTGLSGNTIYF. V is TRBV7-8 and J is TRBJ1-3, with D maybe TRBD1 (5 bases). The CDR3 consists of 15 residues. Germline CDR1 is SGHVS and CDR2 is FQNEAQ. The ends were cut back, 5 bases at V and 0 bases at J, with 11 bases in the middle.

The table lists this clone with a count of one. The DNA for the CDR3 is TGCAGCGTTGAGCGGGACGTAAATCTCTGGGGCACAGATACGCAGTATTTT. It yields the protein CSVERDVNLWGTDTQYF. This rearrangement joins TRBV29-1 to TRBJ2-3; tentatively, D is TRBD2 (6 bases). The CDR3 contains 17 residues. The germline V and J ends were trimmed by 3 bases and 1 base, with 20 bases remaining between them. The germline V gene encodes CDR1 SQVTM and CDR2 ANQGSEA.

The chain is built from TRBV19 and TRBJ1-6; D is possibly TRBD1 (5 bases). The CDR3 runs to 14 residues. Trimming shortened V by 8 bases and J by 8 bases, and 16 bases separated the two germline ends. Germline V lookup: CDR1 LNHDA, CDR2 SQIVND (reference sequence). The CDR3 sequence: CASSALGGDSPLHF. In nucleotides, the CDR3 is TGTGCCAGTTCCGCTCTGGGGGGGGATTCACCCCTCCACTTT. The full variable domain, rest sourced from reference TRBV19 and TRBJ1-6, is DGGITQSPKYLFRKEGQNVTLSCEQNLNHDAMYWYRQDPGQGLRLIYYSQIVNDFQKGDIAEGYSVSREKKESFPLTVTSAQKNPTAFYLCASSALGGDSPLHFGNGTRLTVT.

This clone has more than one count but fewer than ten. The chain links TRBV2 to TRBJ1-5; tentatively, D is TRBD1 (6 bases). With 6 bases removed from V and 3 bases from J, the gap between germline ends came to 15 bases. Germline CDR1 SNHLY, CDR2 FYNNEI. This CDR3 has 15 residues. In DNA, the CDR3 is TGTGCCAGCAGGGAACAGGGCTGGTACAATCAGCCCCAGCATTTT. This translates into CASREQGWYNQPQHF.

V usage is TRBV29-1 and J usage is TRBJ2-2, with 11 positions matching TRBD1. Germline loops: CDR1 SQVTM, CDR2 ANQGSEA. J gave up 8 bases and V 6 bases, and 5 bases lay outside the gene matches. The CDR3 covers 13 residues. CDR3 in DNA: TGCAGCGTGGGGGACAGGGGGAGTGGGGAGCTGTTTTTT. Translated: CSVGDRGSGELFF.

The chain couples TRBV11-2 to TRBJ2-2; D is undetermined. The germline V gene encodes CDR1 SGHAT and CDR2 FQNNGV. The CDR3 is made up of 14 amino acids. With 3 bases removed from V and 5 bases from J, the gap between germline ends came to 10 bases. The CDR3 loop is CASSLGLGTGELFF. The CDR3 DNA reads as TGTGCCAGCAGCTTGGGGTTAGGGACCGGGGAGCTGTTTTTT.

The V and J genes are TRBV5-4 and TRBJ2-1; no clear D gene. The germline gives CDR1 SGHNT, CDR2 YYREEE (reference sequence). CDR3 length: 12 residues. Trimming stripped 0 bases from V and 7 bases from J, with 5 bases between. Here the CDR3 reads CASSLAWNEQFF. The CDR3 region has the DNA TGTGCCAGCAGCTTGGCCTGGAATGAGCAGTTCTTC.

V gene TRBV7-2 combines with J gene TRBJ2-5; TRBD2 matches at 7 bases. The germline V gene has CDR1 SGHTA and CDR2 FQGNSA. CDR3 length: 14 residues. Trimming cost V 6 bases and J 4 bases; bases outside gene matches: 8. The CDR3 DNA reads TGTGCCAGCAGACCGGGCCCGGGGGGAGAGACCCAGTACTTC. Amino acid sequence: CASRPGPGGETQYF.

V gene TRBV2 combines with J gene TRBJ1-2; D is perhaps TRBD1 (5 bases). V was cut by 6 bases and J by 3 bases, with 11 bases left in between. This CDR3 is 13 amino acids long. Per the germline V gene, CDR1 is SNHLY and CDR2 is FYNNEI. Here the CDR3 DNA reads TGTGCCAGCAGGGCGGGGGAATACTATGGCTACACCTTC. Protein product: CASRAGEYYGYTF.

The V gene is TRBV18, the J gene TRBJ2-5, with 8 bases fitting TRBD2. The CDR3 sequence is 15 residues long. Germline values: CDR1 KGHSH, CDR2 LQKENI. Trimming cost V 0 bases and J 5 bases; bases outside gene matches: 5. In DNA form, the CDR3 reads TGTGCCAGCTCACCACCGGGACTAGGGGGGGAGACCCAGTACTTC. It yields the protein CASSPPGLGGETQYF.

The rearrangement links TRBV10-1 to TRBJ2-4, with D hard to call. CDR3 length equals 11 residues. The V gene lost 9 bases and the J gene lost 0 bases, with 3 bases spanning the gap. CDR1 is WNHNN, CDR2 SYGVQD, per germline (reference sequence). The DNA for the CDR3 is TGCGCCAGGACAGCCAAAAACATTCAGTACTTC. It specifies CARTAKNIQYF.

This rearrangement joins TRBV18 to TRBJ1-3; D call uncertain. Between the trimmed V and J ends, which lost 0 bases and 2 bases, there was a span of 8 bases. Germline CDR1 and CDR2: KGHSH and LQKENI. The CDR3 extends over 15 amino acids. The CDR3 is CASSPPRITGNTIYF. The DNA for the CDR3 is TGTGCCAGCTCACCACCTCGCATCACTGGAAACACCATATATTTT. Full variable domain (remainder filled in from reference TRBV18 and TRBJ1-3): NAGVMQNPRHLVRRRGQEARLRCSPMKGHSHVYWYRQLPEEGLKFMVYLQKENIIDESGMPKERFSAEFPKEGPSILRIQQVVRGDSAAYFCASSPPRITGNTIYFGEGSWLTVV.

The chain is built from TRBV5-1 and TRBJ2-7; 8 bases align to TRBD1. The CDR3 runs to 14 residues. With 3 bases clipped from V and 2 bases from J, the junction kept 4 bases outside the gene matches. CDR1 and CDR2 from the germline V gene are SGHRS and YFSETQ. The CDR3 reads CASSSGQAPYEQYF. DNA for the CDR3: TGCGCCAGCAGCTCGGGACAGGCGCCCTACGAGCAGTACTTC.

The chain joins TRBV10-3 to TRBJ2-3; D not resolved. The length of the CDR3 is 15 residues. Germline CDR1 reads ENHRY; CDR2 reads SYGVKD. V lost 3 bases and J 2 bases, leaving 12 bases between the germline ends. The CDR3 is CAISDRSTPTDTQYF. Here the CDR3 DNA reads TGTGCCATCAGTGACAGGAGTACTCCCACAGATACGCAGTATTTT.

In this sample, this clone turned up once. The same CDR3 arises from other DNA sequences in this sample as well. The CDR3 loop reads CASSLGSYEQYF. CDR3 DNA sequence: TGTGCCAGCAGCTTAGGCAGCTACGAGCAGTACTTC. The rearrangement links TRBV7-9 to TRBJ2-7; no firm D call. This CDR3 contains 12 residues. Germline V gene sequence: CDR1 SEHNR, CDR2 FQNEAQ (reference sequence). Trimming took off 1 base at V and 3 bases at J, with 4 bases between the two ends. Drawing the rest from reference TRBV7-9 and TRBJ2-7, the complete variable domain is DTGVSQNPRHKITKRGQNVTFRCDPISEHNRLYWYRQTLGQGPEFLTYFQNEAQLEKSRLLSDRFSAERPKGSFSTLEIQRTEQGDSAMYLCASSLGSYEQYFGPGTRLTVT.

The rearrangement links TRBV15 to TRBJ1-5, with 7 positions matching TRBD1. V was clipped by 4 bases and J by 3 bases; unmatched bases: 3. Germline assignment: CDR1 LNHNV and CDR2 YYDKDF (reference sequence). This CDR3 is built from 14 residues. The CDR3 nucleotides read TGTGCCACCAGCAAAGACAGGGACAATCAGCCCCAGCATTTT. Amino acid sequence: CATSKDRDNQPQHF.